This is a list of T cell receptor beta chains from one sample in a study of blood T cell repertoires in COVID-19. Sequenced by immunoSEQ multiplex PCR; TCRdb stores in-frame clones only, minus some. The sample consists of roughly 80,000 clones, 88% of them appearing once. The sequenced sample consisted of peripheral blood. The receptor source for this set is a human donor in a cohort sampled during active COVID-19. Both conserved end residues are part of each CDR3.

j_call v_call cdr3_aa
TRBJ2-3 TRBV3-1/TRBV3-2 CASSRAGTSGGQRTDTQYF
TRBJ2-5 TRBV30 CAWSAGTSGGVQETQYF
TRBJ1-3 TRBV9 CASSAEGTGVSGNTIYF
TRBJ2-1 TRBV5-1 CASSPGGTSGPNEQFF
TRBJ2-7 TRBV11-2 CASSQLLAGGLAYEQYF
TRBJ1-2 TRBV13 CASSLPQGYYGYTF
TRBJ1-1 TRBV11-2 CASSLAGADTEAFF
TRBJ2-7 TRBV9 CASSARPAASYEQYF
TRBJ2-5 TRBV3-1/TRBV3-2 CASSLRGPNQETQYF
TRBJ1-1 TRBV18 CASSPGFGVMNTEAFF
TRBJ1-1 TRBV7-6 CASSFQQGGTTEAFF
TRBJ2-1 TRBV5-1 CASSLVSGNNEQFF
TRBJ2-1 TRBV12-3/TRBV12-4 CASSPLNEQFF
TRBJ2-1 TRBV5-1 CASSLPSGSYAEQFF